The clone carrying this T cell receptor beta chain appeared many times. This entry belongs to a study of spatial heterogeneity in lung cancer. Every molecule of TCR cDNA had its own unique molecular identifier. TCRdb re-called the 5' RACE reads through MiXCR, storing one row per CDR3 protein. The sample lists about 94,000 distinct CDR3 sequences, approximately 19% occurring once. CDR3 length: 15 residues. V was pared by 1 base and J by 4 bases, with 11 bases between. CDR1 DFQATT and CDR2 SNEGSKA come from the germline V gene (reference sequence). Time point indicated: blood at routine non-recurrence follow-up after resection. Sequencing was performed on whole RNA extracted from tumor and nontumor lung tissue, or from frozen PBMC, and the material was left unsorted.

Sequenced here: PBMCs, sampled at follow-up. This chain connects TRBV20-1 to TRBJ2-6; no definite D call. The TCR originated in a male donor with early-stage non-small cell lung cancer. In nucleotides, the CDR3 is TGCAGTGCTAGAGGTGACCCGGCGGGGGCCAACGTCCTGACTTTC. This gives the protein CSARGDPAGANVLTF.